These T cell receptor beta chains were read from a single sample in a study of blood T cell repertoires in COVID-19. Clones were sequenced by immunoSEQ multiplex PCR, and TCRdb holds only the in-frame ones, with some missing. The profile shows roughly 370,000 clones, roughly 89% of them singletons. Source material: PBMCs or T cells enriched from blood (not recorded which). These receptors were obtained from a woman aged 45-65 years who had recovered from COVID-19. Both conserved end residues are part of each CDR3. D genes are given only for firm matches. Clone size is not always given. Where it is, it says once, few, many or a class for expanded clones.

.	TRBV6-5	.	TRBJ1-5	TGTGCCTCTTATGGGGGCGGAGGCAATCAGCCCCAGCATTTT	CASYGGGGNQPQHF
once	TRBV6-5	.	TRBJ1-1	TGTGCCAGCAGGCCACGGGCGGGCAGGACGACTGAAGCTTTCTTT	CASRPRAGRTTEAFF
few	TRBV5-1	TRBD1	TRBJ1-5	TGCGCCAGCAGCACGGGACAGGGGAATCAGCCCCAGCATTTT	CASSTGQGNQPQHF
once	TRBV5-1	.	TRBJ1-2	TGCGCCAGCAGCACCGAAGGACAGCGAACGTATGGCTACACCTTC	CASSTEGQRTYGYTF
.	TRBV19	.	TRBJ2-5	TGTGCTTCTTTCCTCAGCCAGGGGCCCCTGGGGAGGGCCCAGTACTTC	CASFLSQGPLGRAQYF
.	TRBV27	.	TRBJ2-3	TGTGCCAGCATTGCACAGGGCACAGATACGCAGTATTTT	CASIAQGTDTQYF
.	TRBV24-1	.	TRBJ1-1	TGTGCCACCAGTGATTTCCCCGGGGCTGAAGCTTTCTTT	CATSDFPGAEAFF
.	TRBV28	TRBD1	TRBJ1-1	TGTGCCAGCAACAGACAGGGGGCGGTAAGGAATGAAGCTTTCTTT	CASNRQGAVRNEAFF
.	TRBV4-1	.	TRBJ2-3	TGCGCCAGCAGCCCATTTGGGCAGAGCACAGATACGCAGTATTTT	CASSPFGQSTDTQYF
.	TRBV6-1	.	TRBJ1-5	TGTGCCAGCAGTGAATGGAGGACCGTCAATCAGCCCCAGCATTTT	CASSEWRTVNQPQHF
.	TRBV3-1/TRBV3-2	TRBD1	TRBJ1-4	TGTGCCAGCAGCCAAGTCTTCGGTAAGGGGGCGCGCGAAAAACTGTTTTTT	CASSQVFGKGAREKLFF
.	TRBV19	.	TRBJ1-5	TGTGCCAGCAAAGCAGGACAGTATAGCAATCAGCCCCAGCATTTT	CASKAGQYSNQPQHF
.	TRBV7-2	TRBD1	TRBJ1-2	TGTGCCAGCAGCTTGGAACAGGGGCGCGGCTACACCTTC	CASSLEQGRGYTF
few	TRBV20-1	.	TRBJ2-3	TGCAGTGCTAGTTTTCGACTAGAAACAAGCACAGATACGCAGTATTTT	CSASFRLETSTDTQYF
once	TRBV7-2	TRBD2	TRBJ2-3	TGTGCCAGCAGCTTCACTAGCGGGGGGGCGCCAGATACGCAGTATTTT	CASSFTSGGAPDTQYF
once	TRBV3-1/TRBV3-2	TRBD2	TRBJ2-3	TGTGCCAGCAGCCCTGAGACTAGCGGGGGGCCTAATACGCAGTATTTT	CASSPETSGGPNTQYF
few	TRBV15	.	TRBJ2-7	TGTGCCACCAGCAGAAATACAGGGATCGAGCAGTACTTC	CATSRNTGIEQYF
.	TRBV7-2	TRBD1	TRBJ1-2	TGTGCCAGCAGCTCTGGACAGGGGAACTATGGCTACACCTTC	CASSSGQGNYGYTF
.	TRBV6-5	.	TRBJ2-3	TGTGCCAGCATGCGGGGTATCACAGATACGCAGTATTTT	CASMRGITDTQYF
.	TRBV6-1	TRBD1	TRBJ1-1	TGTGCCAGCAGTGATATTTCTGGAACAGGGGCTTCTCTTTTT	CASSDISGTGASLF
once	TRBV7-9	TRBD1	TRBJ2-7	TGTGCCAGCAGCCCCCCCACGGGGACAGGGACCTACGAGCAGTACTTC	CASSPPTGTGTYEQYF
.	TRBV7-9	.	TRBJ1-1	TGTGCCAGCAGCTTAGGGGGCCTTAAGATGAACACTGAAGCTTTCTTT	CASSLGGLKMNTEAFF
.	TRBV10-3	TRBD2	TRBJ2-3	TGTGCCATCAGGCGGGGGGCCTCAGATACGCAGTATTTT	CAIRRGASDTQYF
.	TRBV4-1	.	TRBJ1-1	TGCGCCAGCAGCCTTCGGGACACCCTGAACACTGAAGCTTTCTTT	CASSLRDTLNTEAFF
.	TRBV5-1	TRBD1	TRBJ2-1	TGCGCCAGCAGCTTCGGGACAGGGGCCGTCGATGAGCAGTTCTTC	CASSFGTGAVDEQFF
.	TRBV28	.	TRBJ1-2	TGTGCCAGCAGTTCAGGGGTCTATGGCTACACCTTC	CASSSGVYGYTF
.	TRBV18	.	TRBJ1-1	TGTGCCAGCTCGGTACGGGGTGGAAACACTGAAGCTTTCTTT	CASSVRGGNTEAFF
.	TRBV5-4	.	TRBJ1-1	TGTGCCAGCATCGGGATGACCGGGGTCGGCACTGAAGCTTTCTTT	CASIGMTGVGTEAFF
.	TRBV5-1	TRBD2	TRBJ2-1	TGCGCCAGCAGCTTGGGACTAGCGTTATATGAGCAGTTCTTC	CASSLGLALYEQFF
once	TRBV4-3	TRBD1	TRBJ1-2	TGCGCCAGCAGCCAAGATGGGACAGGGTATGGCTACACCTTC	CASSQDGTGYGYTF
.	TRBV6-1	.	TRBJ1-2	TGTGCCAGCAGTGAAGCCACGGCAGGCCCCTATGGCTACACCTTC	CASSEATAGPYGYTF
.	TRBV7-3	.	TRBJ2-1	TGTGCCAGCAGTCTATCTGTGGGGGGGCCGGACAATGAGCAGTTCTTC	CASSLSVGGPDNEQFF
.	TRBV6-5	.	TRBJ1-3	TGTGCCTCTTGGGGACTTGGAAACACCATATATTTT	CASWGLGNTIYF
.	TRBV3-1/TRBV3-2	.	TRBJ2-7	TGTGCCAGCTCTCTAAGTGGCTACGAGCAGTACTTC	CASSLSGYEQYF
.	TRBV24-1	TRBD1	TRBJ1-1	TGTGCCACCAGTGATCCCGGACAGGGGGTGGGATTTTTCTTT	CATSDPGQGVGFFF
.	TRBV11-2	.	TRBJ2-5	TGTGCCAGCAGCTTAGGGGGGACTCGGCAAGAGACCCAGTACTTC	CASSLGGTRQETQYF
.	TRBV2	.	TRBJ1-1	TGTGCCAGCAGGGATACGGGGGGCCCTGAAGCTTTCTTT	CASRDTGGPEAFF
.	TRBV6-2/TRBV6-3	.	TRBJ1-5	TGTGCCAGCAGTCGAGCGGGCTTTGAGGGTCAGCCCCAGCATTTT	CASSRAGFEGQPQHF
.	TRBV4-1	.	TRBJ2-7	TGCGCCAGCAGCCAGCCAGGGTACCAAACCTACGAGCAGTACTTC	CASSQPGYQTYEQYF
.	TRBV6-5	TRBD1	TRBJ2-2	TGTGCCAGTCGGACAGGTACCCAGAACACCGGGGAGCTGTTTTTT	CASRTGTQNTGELFF
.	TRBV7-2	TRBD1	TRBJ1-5	TGTGCCAGCAGCCCCTCGACAGGGATCGGCCAGCCCCAGCATTTT	CASSPSTGIGQPQHF
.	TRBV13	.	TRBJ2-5	TGTGCCAGCAGTCGTTACAGTCAACAAGAGACCCAGTACTTC	CASSRYSQQETQYF
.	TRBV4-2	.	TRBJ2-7	TGTGCCAGCAGCCAAGGACTCGCTGGCGGGTCCTACGAGCAGTACTTC	CASSQGLAGGSYEQYF
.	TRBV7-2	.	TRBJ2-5	TGTGCCAGCAGCTTACTCCAGCGAAACCAAGAGACCCAGTACTTC	CASSLLQRNQETQYF
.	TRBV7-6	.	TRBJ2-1	TGTGCCAGCAGCTTAGGTCGAGATGAGCAGTTCTTC	CASSLGRDEQFF
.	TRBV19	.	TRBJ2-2	TGTGCCAGTAAACAGGACCCTCAAAGCGGGGAGCTGTTTTTT	CASKQDPQSGELFF
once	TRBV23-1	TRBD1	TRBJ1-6	TGCGCCAGCAGTCTCCACAAATTGGACAGGGAAGACTCCTATAATTCACCCCTCCACTTT	CASSLHKLDREDSYNSPLHF
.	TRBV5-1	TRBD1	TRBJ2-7	TGCGCCAGCAGCCAGCAGGGACAGGGCTACGAGCAGTACTTC	CASSQQGQGYEQYF
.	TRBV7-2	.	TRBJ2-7	TGTGCCAGCAGCTTAGTTAGTCCTAGCTCGGGGTACGAGCAGTACTTC	CASSLVSPSSGYEQYF
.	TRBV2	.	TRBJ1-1	TGTGCCAGCAAGGACAAGGAGAACACTGAAGCTTTCTTT	CASKDKENTEAFF
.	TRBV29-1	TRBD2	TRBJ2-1	TGCAGCGTTCAGGGACTAGCGGGGACCTACAATGAGCAGTTCTTC	CSVQGLAGTYNEQFF
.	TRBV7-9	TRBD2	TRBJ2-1	TGTGCCAGCAGCCCCACCTTACTGACTAGCGGGGACAATGAGCAGTTCTTC	CASSPTLLTSGDNEQFF
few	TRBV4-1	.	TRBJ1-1	TGCGCCAGCAGCCAAGTTTTTCAGGCGTCGAACACTGAAGCTTTCTTT	CASSQVFQASNTEAFF
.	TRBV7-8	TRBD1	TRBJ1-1	TGTGCCAGCAGCTCCCCTCGGGACAGGATAAACACTGAAGCTTTCTTT	CASSSPRDRINTEAFF
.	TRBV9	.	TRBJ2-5	TGTGCCAGCAGCACACAAGATAGGGGGACCCAGTACTTC	CASSTQDRGTQYF
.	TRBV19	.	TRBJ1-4	TGTGCCAGTAGTCTCACGACAGCCCCTAATGAAAAACTGTTTTTT	CASSLTTAPNEKLFF
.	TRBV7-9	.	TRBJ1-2	TGTGCCAGCAGCCATAACCAGAACTATGGCTACACCTTC	CASSHNQNYGYTF
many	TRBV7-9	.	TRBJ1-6	TGTGCCAGCAGCTTAAGCGAGGAGGGCCCCGGCGCACCCCTCCACTTT	CASSLSEEGPGAPLHF